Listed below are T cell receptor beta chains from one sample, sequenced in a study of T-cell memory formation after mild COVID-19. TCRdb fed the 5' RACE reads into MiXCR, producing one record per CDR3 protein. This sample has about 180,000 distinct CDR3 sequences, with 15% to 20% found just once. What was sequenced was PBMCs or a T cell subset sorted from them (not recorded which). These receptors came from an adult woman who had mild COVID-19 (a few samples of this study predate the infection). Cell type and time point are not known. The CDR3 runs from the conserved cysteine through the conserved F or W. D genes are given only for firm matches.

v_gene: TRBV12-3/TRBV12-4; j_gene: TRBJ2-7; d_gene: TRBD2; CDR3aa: CASSWTSGGEQYF
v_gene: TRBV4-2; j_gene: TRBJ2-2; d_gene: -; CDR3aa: CASSQDRDFPTGELFF
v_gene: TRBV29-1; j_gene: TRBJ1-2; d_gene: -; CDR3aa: CSVAGSEGYTF
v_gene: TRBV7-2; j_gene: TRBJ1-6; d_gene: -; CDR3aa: CASSQGSSPLHF
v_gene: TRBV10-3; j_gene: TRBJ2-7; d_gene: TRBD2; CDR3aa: CAISAVVREAGQYF
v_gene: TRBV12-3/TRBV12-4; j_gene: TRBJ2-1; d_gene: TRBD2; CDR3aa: CASGTLAGKNEQFF
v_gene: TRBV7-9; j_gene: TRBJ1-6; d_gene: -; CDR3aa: CASSLQGQGNSPLHF
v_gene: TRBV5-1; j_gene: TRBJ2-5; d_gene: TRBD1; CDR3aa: CASSDREETQYF
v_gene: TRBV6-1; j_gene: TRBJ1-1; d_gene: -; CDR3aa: CASSEGRALAEAFF
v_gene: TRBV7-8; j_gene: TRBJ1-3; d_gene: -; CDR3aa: CASSLVRQGIQNTIYF
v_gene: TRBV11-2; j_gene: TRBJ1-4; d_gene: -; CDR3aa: CASSTGTASGKLFF
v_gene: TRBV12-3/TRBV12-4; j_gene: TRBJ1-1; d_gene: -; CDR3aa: CASSSVPHEAFF
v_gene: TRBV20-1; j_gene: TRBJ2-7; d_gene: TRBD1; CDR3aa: CSARASLQGAGFEQYF
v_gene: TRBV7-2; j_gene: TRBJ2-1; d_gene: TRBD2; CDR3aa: CASRSAGGVEQFF
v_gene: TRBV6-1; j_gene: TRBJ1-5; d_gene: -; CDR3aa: CASSEVAKNQPQHF
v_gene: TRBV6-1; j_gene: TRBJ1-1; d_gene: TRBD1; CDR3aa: CASRPGTGNTEAFF